This T cell receptor beta chain was sequenced during a study of cytomegalovirus exposure and HLA in healthy donors. This clone has a single count. Primers for the PCR totalled 60 Vbeta and 13 Jbeta. Profiling relied on immunoSEQ multiplex PCR, and the TCRdb table lists in-frame clones only, not all of them. The sample shows 150,000 or so clones, 60% to 80% of them seen only once. The V end lost 4 bases, the J end lost 0 bases, and 6 bases lay between the germline ends. The germline V gene encodes CDR1 SQVTM and CDR2 ANQGSEA. The CDR3 is 12 residues long. The receptor was derived from a man aged 18 to 29 in good health and CMV-seropositive. The V call is TRBV29-1, the J call TRBJ1-2; no firm D call. Material for sequencing was PBMCs. CDR3 in DNA: TGCAGCGTTGTATTAGCTAACTATGGCTACACCTTC. Amino acids: CSVVLANYGYTF.